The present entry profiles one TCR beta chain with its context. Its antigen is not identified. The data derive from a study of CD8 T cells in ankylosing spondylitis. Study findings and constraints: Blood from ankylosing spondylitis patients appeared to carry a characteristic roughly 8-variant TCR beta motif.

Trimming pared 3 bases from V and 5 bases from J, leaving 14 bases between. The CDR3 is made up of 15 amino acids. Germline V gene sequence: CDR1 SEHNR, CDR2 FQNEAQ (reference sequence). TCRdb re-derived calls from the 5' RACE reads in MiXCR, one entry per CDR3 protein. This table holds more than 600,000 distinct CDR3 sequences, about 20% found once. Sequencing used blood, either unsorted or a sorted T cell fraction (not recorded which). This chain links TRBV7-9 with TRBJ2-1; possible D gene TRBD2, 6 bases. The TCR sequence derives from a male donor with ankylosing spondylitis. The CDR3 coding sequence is TGTGCCAGCAGCTTGGCGCCGGAGGGACACAATGAGCAGTTCTTC. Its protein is CASSLAPEGHNEQFF.